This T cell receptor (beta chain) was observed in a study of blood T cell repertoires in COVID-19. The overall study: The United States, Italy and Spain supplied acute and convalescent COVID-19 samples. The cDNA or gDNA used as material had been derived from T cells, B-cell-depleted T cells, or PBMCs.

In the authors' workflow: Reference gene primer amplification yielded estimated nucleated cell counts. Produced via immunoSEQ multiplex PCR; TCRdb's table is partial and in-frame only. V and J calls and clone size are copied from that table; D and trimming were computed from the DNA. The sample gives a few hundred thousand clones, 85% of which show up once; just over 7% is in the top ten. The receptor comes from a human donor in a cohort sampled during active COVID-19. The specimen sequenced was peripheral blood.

Here the CDR3 DNA reads TGTGCCAGCAGTTTAACTATCATGGACAGCAACACTGAAGCTTTCTTT. Translation: CASSLTIMDSNTEAFF. The J gene is TRBJ1-1, the V gene TRBV27; TRBD1 might be the D (6 bases). The CDR3 is 16 amino acids. V was shortened by 2 bases and J by 2 bases, with 15 bases between the two germline ends. Germline V lookup: CDR1 MNHEY, CDR2 SMNVEV (reference sequence).